The rows below give T cell receptor beta chains drawn from one sample of a study of cytomegalovirus exposure and HLA in healthy donors. Clones were sequenced by immunoSEQ multiplex PCR, and TCRdb holds only the in-frame ones, with some missing. The profile shows about 140,000 clones, roughly 73% of them singletons. Sequences were obtained from PBMCs. Receptor source: a man between 18 and 35 years old in good health and CMV-seropositive. CDR3s include the opening cysteine and the closing phenylalanine or tryptophan. A D gene is named only where the DNA matches it firmly. The size field is filled for only some rows; it gives once, few, many or a size class.

clone_size,j_call,d_call,v_call,cdr3_aa,cdr3_nt
-,TRBJ1-1,TRBD1,TRBV19,CARQRQGTAFF,TGTGCCAGGCAACGACAGGGGACGGCTTTCTTT
-,TRBJ1-2,-,TRBV7-8,CTSSPTGQLNYGYTF,TGTACCAGCAGCCCCACGGGTCAGCTTAACTATGGCTACACCTTC
-,TRBJ2-5,TRBD2,TRBV2,CASRRTGLARQETQYF,TGTGCCAGCAGGCGTACGGGACTAGCGAGACAAGAGACCCAGTACTTC
-,TRBJ1-5,TRBD1,TRBV28,CASTSGGVQPQHF,TGTGCCAGCACCTCAGGGGGCGTTCAGCCCCAGCATTTT
few,TRBJ2-3,-,TRBV15,CATSRTKNVGATDTQYF,TGTGCCACCAGCAGAACAAAGAATGTGGGAGCCACAGATACGCAGTATTTT
-,TRBJ1-2,-,TRBV5-4,CASSLDSLQLYGYTF,TGTGCCAGCAGCCTTGACAGCTTACAACTCTATGGCTACACCTTC
-,TRBJ2-7,TRBD2,TRBV7-9,CASSSTSGSYEQYF,TGTGCCAGCAGCTCCACTAGCGGGAGCTACGAGCAGTACTTC
-,TRBJ1-5,-,TRBV2,CASSEPGQGNQPQHF,TGTGCCAGCAGTGAGCCGGGGCAGGGGAATCAGCCCCAGCATTTT
-,TRBJ2-3,TRBD2,TRBV10-1,CASSRLASTDTQYF,TGCGCCAGCAGTAGACTAGCTAGCACAGATACGCAGTATTTT
-,TRBJ1-2,TRBD1,TRBV5-8,CASSLTGVNGYTF,TGTGCCAGCAGCCTAACAGGGGTGAATGGCTACACCTTC
-,TRBJ2-5,TRBD2,TRBV4-2,CASSQEGGSGETQYF,TGTGCCAGCAGCCAAGAAGGCGGGAGTGGAGAGACCCAGTACTTC
few,TRBJ2-7,-,TRBV5-6,CASSLAGETYEQYF,TGTGCCAGCAGCTTGGCAGGGGAAACCTACGAGCAGTACTTC
-,TRBJ1-2,TRBD1,TRBV28,CATATGMDYGYTF,TGTGCCACCGCGACAGGGATGGACTATGGCTACACCTTC
-,TRBJ2-7,TRBD1,TRBV19,CASSIDRDRDHEQYF,TGTGCCAGTAGTATAGACCGGGACAGGGACCACGAGCAGTACTTC
-,TRBJ2-2,-,TRBV29-1,CSVDTQTQSGELFF,TGCAGCGTTGACACGCAGACTCAATCCGGGGAGCTGTTTTTT
-,TRBJ2-1,TRBD2,TRBV27,CASRPGLAGENEQFF,TGTGCCAGCAGGCCCGGTTTAGCGGGAGAAAATGAGCAGTTCTTC
few,TRBJ1-4,TRBD1,TRBV28,CASSWTGRYEKLFF,TGTGCCAGCAGTTGGACAGGGCGGTACGAAAAACTGTTTTTT
-,TRBJ1-2,TRBD1,TRBV6-5,CASSSYSKTGAGYPF,TGTGCCAGCAGTTCGTACTCCAAAACAGGGGCTGGCTACCCCTTC
once,TRBJ1-3,TRBD1,TRBV9,CASSTTGGNTIYF,TGTGCCAGCAGCACGACAGGGGGAAACACCATATATTTT
-,TRBJ1-1,-,TRBV10-1,CASSDRENTEAFF,TGCGCCAGCAGTGACCGGGAGAACACTGAAGCTTTCTTT
-,TRBJ2-7,-,TRBV20-1,CSARRGQEQYF,TGCAGTGCTAGGAGAGGCCAAGAGCAGTACTTC
-,TRBJ2-3,TRBD2,TRBV5-1,CASSSTSGSIGLSTDTQYF,TGCGCCAGCAGCTCAACTAGCGGGAGTATCGGGTTGAGCACAGATACGCAGTATTTT
once,TRBJ2-3,-,TRBV5-1,CASSWADTQYF,TGCGCCAGCAGCTGGGCGGATACGCAGTATTTT
-,TRBJ2-1,TRBD2,TRBV9,CASTRGGRGVDEQFF,TGTGCCAGCACCCGGGGCGGGAGAGGAGTAGATGAGCAGTTCTTC
-,TRBJ2-5,-,TRBV7-6,CASSNFAKETQYF,TGTGCCAGCAGCAACTTTGCTAAAGAGACCCAGTACTTC
-,TRBJ2-7,TRBD1,TRBV6-5,CASSTPGQGSYEQYF,TGTGCCAGCAGTACCCCGGGACAGGGATCCTACGAGCAGTACTTC
few,TRBJ2-7,-,TRBV27,CASSTRVPYEQYF,TGTGCCAGCAGCACCAGGGTACCCTACGAGCAGTACTTC
-,TRBJ2-7,TRBD2,TRBV6-1,CASSEVWLAEPYEQYF,TGTGCCAGCAGTGAAGTATGGCTAGCGGAACCCTACGAGCAGTACTTC
once,TRBJ2-5,-,TRBV7-6,CASSFGRTNRDGGEETQYF,TGTGCCAGCAGCTTTGGTAGGACCAACCGGGACGGAGGGGAGGAGACCCAGTACTTC
-,TRBJ2-7,TRBD1,TRBV7-8,CASSLATGTASYEQYF,TGTGCCAGCAGCTTAGCGACCGGGACAGCCTCCTACGAGCAGTACTTC
-,TRBJ2-4,-,TRBV28,CASSSPPRYKNIQYF,TGTGCCAGCAGTTCTCCCCCCAGGTACAAAAACATTCAGTACTTC
-,TRBJ1-1,-,TRBV21-1,CASSKVRVLMNTEAFF,TGTGCCAGCAGCAAAGTTCGGGTCCTTATGAACACTGAAGCTTTCTTT
-,TRBJ1-5,TRBD1,TRBV2,CASSWTGFQPQHF,TGTGCCAGCAGCTGGACAGGGTTTCAGCCCCAGCATTTT
-,TRBJ1-4,-,TRBV27,CASSSLNRAANEKLFF,TGTGCCAGCAGCTCCCTGAACAGGGCAGCTAATGAAAAACTGTTTTTT
-,TRBJ1-2,-,TRBV30,CAWSKSYGGPYGYTF,TGTGCCTGGAGTAAATCCTATGGAGGGCCCTATGGCTACACCTTC
-,TRBJ2-5,-,TRBV27,CASSPTPSVGTQYF,TGTGCCAGCAGCCCGACTCCCAGTGTAGGGACCCAGTACTTC
-,TRBJ2-7,TRBD1,TRBV28,CASRSPGQGGYEQYF,TGTGCCAGCAGGTCTCCGGGACAGGGTGGATACGAGCAGTACTTC
-,TRBJ1-4,-,TRBV5-1,CASSVDPGMLSEKLFF,TGCGCCAGCAGCGTTGACCCGGGAATGTTGAGTGAAAAACTGTTTTTT
-,TRBJ1-1,-,TRBV2,CASSSVQLTEAFF,TGTGCCAGCAGTTCGGTACAGCTCACTGAAGCTTTCTTT
-,TRBJ2-5,-,TRBV5-6,CASSSTNFETQYF,TGTGCCAGCAGCTCTACTAACTTTGAGACCCAGTACTTC
-,TRBJ2-1,TRBD2,TRBV10-1,CASSRSGGSYNEQFF,TGCGCCAGCAGTAGATCGGGAGGGTCCTACAATGAGCAGTTCTTC
few,TRBJ2-5,TRBD2,TRBV28,CASLGGVGQETQYF,TGTGCCAGCCTGGGGGGGGTTGGGCAAGAGACCCAGTACTTC
-,TRBJ2-3,-,TRBV5-1,CASSLIPTRGYTDTQYF,TGCGCCAGCAGCTTGATTCCCACGCGGGGCTACACAGATACGCAGTATTTT
-,TRBJ2-5,-,TRBV2,CASSENRKETQYF,TGTGCCAGCAGTGAGAACAGGAAGGAGACCCAGTACTTC
few,TRBJ2-1,-,TRBV18,CASSSPGAIRDNEQFF,TGTGCCAGCTCCTCACCAGGGGCCATAAGGGACAATGAGCAGTTCTTC
once,TRBJ2-1,-,TRBV14,CASSQLNGVSASYNEQFF,TGTGCCAGCAGCCAATTGAACGGGGTGTCAGCCTCCTACAATGAGCAGTTCTTC
few,TRBJ2-3,TRBD2,TRBV5-1,CASSGGGLAGDSTQYF,TGCGCCAGCAGCGGAGGAGGACTAGCGGGAGACAGTACGCAGTATTTT
-,TRBJ2-3,-,TRBV7-9,CASSFHLRQYSTDTQYF,TGTGCCAGCAGCTTTCATCTACGACAGTATAGCACAGATACGCAGTATTTT
-,TRBJ1-1,-,TRBV29-1,CSVSQFQNTEAFF,TGCAGTGTATCACAGTTCCAGAACACTGAAGCTTTCTTT